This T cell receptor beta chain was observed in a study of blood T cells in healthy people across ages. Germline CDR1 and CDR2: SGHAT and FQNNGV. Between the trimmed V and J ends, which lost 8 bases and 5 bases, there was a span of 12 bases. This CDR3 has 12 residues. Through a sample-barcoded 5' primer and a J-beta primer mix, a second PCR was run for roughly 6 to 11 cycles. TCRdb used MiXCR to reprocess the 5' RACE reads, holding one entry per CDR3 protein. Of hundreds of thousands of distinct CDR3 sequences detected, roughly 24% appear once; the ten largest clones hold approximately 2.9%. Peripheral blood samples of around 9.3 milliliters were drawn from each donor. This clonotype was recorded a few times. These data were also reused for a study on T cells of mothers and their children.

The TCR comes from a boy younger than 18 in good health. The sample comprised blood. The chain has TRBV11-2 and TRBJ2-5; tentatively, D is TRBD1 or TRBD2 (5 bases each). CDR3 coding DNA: TGTGCCAGCTCATGGGGGTGGGAGACCCAGTACTTC. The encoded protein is CASSWGWETQYF.